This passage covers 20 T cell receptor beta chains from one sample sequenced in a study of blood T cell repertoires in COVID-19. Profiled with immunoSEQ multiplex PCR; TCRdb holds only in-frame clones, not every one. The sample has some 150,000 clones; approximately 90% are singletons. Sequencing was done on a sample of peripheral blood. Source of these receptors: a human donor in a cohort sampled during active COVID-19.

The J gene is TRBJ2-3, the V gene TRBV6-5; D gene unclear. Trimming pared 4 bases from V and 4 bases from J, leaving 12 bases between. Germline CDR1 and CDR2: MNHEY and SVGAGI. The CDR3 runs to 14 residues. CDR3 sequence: CASSLIPEADTQYF. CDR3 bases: TGTGCCAGCAGTTTAATTCCAGAGGCAGATACGCAGTATTTT.

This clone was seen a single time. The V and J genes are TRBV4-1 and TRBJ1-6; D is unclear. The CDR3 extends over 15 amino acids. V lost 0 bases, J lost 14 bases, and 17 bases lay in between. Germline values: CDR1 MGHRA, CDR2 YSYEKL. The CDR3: CASSQETRRGGTLHF. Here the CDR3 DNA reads TGCGCCAGCAGCCAAGAAACAAGGCGGGGTGGTACCCTCCACTTT.

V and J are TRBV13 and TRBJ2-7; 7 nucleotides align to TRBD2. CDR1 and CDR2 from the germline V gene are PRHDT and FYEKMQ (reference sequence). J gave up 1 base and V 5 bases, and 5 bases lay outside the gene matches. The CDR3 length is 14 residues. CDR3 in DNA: TGTGCCAGCAGCCCCCCCGGGGGGTCCTACGAGCAGTACTTC. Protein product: CASSPPGGSYEQYF.

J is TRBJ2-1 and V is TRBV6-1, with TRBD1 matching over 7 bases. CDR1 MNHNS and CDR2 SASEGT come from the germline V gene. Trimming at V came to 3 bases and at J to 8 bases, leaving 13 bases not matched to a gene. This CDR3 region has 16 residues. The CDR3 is CASSDPGQVSRDEQFF. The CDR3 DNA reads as TGTGCCAGCAGTGACCCAGGACAGGTTTCGAGGGATGAGCAGTTCTTC.

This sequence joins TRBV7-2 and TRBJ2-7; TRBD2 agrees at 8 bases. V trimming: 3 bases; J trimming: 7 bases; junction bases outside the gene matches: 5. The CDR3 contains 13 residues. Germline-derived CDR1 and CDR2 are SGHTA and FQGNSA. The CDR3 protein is CASSFGGDGEQYF. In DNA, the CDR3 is TGTGCCAGCAGCTTCGGGGGGGATGGGGAGCAGTACTTC.

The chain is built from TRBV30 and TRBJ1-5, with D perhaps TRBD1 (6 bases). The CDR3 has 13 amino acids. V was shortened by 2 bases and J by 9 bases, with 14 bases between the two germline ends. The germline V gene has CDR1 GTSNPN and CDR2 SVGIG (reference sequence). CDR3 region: CAWSFRGLGPQHF. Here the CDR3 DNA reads TGTGCCTGGAGTTTCAGGGGCTTGGGGCCCCAGCATTTT.

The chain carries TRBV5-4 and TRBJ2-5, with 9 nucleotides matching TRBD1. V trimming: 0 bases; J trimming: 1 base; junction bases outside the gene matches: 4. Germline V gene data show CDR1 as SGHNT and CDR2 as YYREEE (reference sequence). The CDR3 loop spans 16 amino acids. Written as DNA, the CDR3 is TGTGCCAGCAGCTTGGGACAGGGGGGGGCCCAAGAGACCCAGTACTTC. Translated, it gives CASSLGQGGAQETQYF.

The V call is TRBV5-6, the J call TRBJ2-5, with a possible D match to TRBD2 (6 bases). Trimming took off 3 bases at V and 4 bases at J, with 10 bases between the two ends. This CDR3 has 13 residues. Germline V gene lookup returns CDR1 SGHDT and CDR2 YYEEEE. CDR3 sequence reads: CASSSGTLETQYF. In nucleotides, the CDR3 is TGTGCCAGCAGCTCCGGGACTCTAGAGACCCAGTACTTC. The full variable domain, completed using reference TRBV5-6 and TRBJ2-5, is DAGVTQSPTHLIKTRGQQVTLRCSPKSGHDTVSWYQQALGQGPQFIFQYYEEEERQRGNFPDRFSGHQFPNYSSELNVNALLLGDSALYLCASSSGTLETQYFGPGTRLLVL.

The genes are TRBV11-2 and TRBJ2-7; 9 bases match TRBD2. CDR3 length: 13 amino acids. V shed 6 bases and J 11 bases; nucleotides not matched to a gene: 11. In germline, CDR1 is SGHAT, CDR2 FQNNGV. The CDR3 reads CASSSLGGGGEYF. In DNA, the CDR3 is TGTGCCAGCAGTTCGTTGGGCGGGGGGGGAGAGTACTTC.

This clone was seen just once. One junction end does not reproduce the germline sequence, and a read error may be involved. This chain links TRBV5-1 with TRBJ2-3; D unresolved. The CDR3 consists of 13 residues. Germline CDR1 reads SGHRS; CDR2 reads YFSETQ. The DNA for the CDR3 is TGCGCCAGCAGCTTGATTACCGAAACTCGGTTTTTTTTT. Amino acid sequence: CASSLITETRFFF.

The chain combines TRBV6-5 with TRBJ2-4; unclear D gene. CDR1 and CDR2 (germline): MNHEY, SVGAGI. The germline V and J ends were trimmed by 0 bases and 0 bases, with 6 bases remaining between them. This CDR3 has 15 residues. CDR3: CASSYSATAKNIQYF. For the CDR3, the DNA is TGTGCCAGCAGTTACTCGGCAACAGCCAAAAACATTCAGTACTTC.

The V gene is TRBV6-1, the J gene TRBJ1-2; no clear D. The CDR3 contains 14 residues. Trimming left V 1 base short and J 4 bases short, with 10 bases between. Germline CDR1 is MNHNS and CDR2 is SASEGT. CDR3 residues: CASSEEPRSYGYTF. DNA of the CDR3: TGTGCCAGCAGTGAAGAACCGCGGAGCTATGGCTACACCTTC.

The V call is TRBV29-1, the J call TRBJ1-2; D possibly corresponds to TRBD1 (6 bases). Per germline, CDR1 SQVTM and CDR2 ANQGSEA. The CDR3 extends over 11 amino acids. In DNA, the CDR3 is TGCACCGGGCAGGGGAACTATGGCTACACCTTC. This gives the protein CTGQGNYGYTF.

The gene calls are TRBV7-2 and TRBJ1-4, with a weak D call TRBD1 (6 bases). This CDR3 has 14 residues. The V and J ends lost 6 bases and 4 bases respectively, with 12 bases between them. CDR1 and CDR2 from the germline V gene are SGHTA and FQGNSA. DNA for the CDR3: TGTGCCAGCAGACAGGACAGCGTTAATGAAAAACTGTTTTTT. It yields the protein CASRQDSVNEKLFF.

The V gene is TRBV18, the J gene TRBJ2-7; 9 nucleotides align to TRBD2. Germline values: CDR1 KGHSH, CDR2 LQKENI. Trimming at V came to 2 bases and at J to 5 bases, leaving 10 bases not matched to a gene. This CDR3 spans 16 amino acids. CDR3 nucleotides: TGTGCCAGCTCACCAGGTCTCGAGCGGGGGGAGGACGAGCAGTACTTC. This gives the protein CASSPGLERGEDEQYF. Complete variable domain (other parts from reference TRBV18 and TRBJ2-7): NAGVMQNPRHLVRRRGQEARLRCSPMKGHSHVYWYRQLPEEGLKFMVYLQKENIIDESGMPKERFSAEFPKEGPSILRIQQVVRGDSAAYFCASSPGLERGEDEQYFGPGTRLTVT.

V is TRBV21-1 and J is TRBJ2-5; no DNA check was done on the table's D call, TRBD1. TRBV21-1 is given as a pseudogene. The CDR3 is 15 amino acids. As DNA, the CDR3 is TGTGCCAGCAGCAAAGCTCAGGACAGCCAAGAGACCCAGTACTTC. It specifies CASSKAQDSQETQYF.

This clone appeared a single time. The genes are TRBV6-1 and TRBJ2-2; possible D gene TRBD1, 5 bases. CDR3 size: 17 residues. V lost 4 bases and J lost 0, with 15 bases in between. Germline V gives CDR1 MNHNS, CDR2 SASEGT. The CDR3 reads CASSVMLTGSNTGELFF. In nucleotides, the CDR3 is TGTGCCAGCAGTGTAATGTTAACAGGATCGAACACCGGGGAGCTGTTTTTT.

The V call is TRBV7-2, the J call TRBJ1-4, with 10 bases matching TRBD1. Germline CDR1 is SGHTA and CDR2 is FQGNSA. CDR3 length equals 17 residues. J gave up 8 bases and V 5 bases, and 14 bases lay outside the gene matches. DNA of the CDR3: TGTGCCAGCAGCCTGCCTTTACTCGGGACAGGGGTCGAAAAACTGTTTTTT. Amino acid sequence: CASSLPLLGTGVEKLFF.

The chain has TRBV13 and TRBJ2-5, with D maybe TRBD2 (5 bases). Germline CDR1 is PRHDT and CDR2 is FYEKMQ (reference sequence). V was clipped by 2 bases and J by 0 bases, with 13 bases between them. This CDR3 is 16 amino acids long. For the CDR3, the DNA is TGTGCCAGCAGCTTATCCCTAGCAAACGACCAAGAGACCCAGTACTTC. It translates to CASSLSLANDQETQYF.

CDR3 amino acids: CASSTSGGYGYTF. The CDR3 DNA reads as TGCGCCAGCAGCACCAGCGGGGGGTATGGCTACACCTTC. V is TRBV5-1 and J is TRBJ1-2; tentative D call: TRBD1 (5 bases). Germline CDR1 is SGHRS and CDR2 is YFSETQ. Trimming took off 4 bases at V and 5 bases at J, with 12 bases between the two ends. This CDR3 is built from 13 residues.